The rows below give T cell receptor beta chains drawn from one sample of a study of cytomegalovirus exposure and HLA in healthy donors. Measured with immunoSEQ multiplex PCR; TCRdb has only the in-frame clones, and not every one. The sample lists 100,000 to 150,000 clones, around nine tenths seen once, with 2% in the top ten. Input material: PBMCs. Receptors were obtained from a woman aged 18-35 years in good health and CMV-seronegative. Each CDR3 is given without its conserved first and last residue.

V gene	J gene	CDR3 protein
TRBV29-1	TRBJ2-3	SVVPIREQAVDTQY
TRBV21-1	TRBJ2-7	ASSYPGQTYEQY
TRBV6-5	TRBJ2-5	ASGRTGVPETQY
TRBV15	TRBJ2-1	ATSRDISFTNYNEQF
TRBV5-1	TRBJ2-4	ASSLAIAPLSIQY
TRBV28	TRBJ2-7	ASSLGLAGASRTVREQY
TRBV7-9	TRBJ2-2	ASSQDGRGTGELF
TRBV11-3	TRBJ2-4	ASSPQGKNIQY
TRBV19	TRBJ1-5	ASTPGGEQPQH
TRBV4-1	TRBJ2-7	ASRLGLAAYEQY
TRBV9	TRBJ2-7	ASSAEGPPSYEQY
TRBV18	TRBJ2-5	ASSGQGAETQY
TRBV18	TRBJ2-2	ASSPGGTGELF
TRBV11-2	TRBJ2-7	ASSLEAPRSASRYEQY
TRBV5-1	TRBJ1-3	ASSLGGGENTIY
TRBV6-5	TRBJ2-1	ASRERASYNEQF
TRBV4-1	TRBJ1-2	ASSHGRAATYGYT
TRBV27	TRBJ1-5	ASSGRLSDISNQPQH
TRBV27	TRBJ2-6	ASSTVSGANVLT
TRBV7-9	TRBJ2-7	ASSSAGGYEQY
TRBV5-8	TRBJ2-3	ASSSRLDYSTDTQY
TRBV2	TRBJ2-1	ASSDAGTSGTSSYNEQF
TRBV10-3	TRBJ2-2	ASGTTQNTGELF
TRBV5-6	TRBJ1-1	ASPGKEDTEAF
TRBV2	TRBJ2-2	ASKHRLAGVRELF
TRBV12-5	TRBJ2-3	ASGLRVGGSKADTQY
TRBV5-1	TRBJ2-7	ASSLTRGRVGSYEQY
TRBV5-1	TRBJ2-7	ASSSPSAGIYEQY
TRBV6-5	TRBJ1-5	ASSRDISNQPQH
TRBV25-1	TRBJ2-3	ASSEYRGRDTQY
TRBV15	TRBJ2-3	ATSRRSGRDRDTQY
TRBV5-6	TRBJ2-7	ASSLVASGRYEQY
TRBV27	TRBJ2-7	ASSFVGLGAYEQY
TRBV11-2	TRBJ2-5	ASSTTGTSGSQETQY
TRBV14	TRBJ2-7	ASSQGRVSSYEQY
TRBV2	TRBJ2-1	ASSGGSPSSYNEQF
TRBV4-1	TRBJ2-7	ASSQEGQSIYEQY
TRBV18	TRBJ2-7	ASSLLTSGSSEQY
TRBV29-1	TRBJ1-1	SVGRQGGLQAF
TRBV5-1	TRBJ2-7	ASSFGTSGYYEQY
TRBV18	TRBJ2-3	ASSPTRDTQY
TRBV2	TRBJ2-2	ASTGEPGELF
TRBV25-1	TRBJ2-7	ASSEQDRDSTYEQY
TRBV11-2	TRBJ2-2	ASSLAGQGNTGELF
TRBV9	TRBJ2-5	ASSVGAGGGQETQY
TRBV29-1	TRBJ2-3	SVVGGLAGGVATDTQY
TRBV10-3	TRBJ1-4	AIRGQGPNEKLF
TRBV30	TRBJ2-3	AWSLKGGDTQY
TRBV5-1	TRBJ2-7	ASSLGSGGTYEQY
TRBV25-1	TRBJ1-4	ASSEAAGAQTTNEKLF